The present TCR beta chain was sequenced within a study of blood T cells in healthy people across ages. Study background: Template switching picked up about one barcoded beta molecule for each two T cells. The study, taken as a whole, reports: Possibly, changes in expanded clonotypes were confounded because donor CMV status was unknown.

Concerning this clonotype: Its antigen is not identified.

A J-beta primer mix and a sample-barcoded 5' primer were used in a second PCR of about 7 to 12 cycles. A single record per CDR3 protein comes from TCRdb applying MiXCR to the 5' RACE reads. This repertoire shows hundreds of thousands of distinct CDR3 sequences, roughly 43% found once; its top ten account for roughly 30%. Germline V lookup: CDR1 LNHNV, CDR2 YYDKDF (reference sequence). The CDR3 contains 14 residues. The germline V and J ends were trimmed by 3 bases and 5 bases, with 10 bases remaining between them. Isolation of PBMCs gave at least 6 million cells per sample. The rearrangement uses TRBV15 and TRBJ2-2; D gene unclear. This receptor was obtained from an elderly man in good health. The sample was blood. The CDR3 region has the DNA TGTGCCACCAGCAGCGCTTTCCTAACCGGGGAGCTGTTTTTT. Amino acid sequence: CATSSAFLTGELFF. Complete variable domain (other parts from reference TRBV15 and TRBJ2-2): DAMVIQNPRYQVTQFGKPVTLSCSQTLNHNVMYWYQQKSSQAPKLLFHYYDKDFNNEADTPDNFQSRRPNTSFCFLDIRSPGLGDTAMYLCATSSAFLTGELFFGEGSRLTVL.